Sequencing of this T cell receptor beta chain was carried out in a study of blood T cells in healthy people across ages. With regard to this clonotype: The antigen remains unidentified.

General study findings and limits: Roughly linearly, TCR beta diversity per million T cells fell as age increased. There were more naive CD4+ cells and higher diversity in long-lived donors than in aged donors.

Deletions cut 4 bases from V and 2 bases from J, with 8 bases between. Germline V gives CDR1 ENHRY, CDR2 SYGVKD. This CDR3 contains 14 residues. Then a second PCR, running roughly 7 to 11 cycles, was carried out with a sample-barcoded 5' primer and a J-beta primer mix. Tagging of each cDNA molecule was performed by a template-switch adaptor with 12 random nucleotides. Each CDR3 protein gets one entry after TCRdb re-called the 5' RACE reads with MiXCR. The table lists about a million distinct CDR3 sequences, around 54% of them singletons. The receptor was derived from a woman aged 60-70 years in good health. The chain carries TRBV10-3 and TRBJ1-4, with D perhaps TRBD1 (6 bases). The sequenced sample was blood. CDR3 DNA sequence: TGTGCCATCAGTGCCGGACAGACTAATGAAAAACTGTTTTTT. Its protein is CAISAGQTNEKLFF.